A selection of T cell receptor beta chains follows, all from one sample in a study of cytomegalovirus exposure and HLA in healthy donors. The data were produced by immunoSEQ multiplex PCR, yet TCRdb's version contains in-frame clones alone and is incomplete. This repertoire shows approximately 110,000 clones, 76% found once; its top ten account for 7.7%. Sequenced: PBMCs. These receptors originate from a woman in her fifties or sixties in good health and CMV-seropositive. The CDR3 runs from the conserved cysteine through the conserved F or W. A D gene is named only where the DNA matches it firmly. The size field is filled for only some rows; it gives once, few, many or a size class.

v_call	j_call	clone_size	d_call	cdr3_nt	cdr3_aa
TRBV9	TRBJ2-7	NA	NA	TGTGCCAGCAGCGTAGCAAGCGACTCCTACGAGCAGTACTTC	CASSVASDSYEQYF
TRBV2	TRBJ2-7	NA	NA	TGTGCCAGCAGTGAACTCCGGGACATCGGCGAGCAGTACTTC	CASSELRDIGEQYF
TRBV11-2	TRBJ1-1	few	NA	TGTGCCAGCAGCTTAGCCGGGGGTGACACTGAAGCTTTCTTT	CASSLAGGDTEAFF
TRBV7-2	TRBJ1-5	NA	NA	TGTGCCAGCAGCTTAGCGGGGGGGAATCAGCCCCAGCATTTT	CASSLAGGNQPQHF
TRBV4-3	TRBJ2-2	NA	NA	TGCGCCAGCAGCCAAGATTATTTGAGAGCCGGGGAGCTGTTTTTT	CASSQDYLRAGELFF
TRBV9	TRBJ1-1	NA	TRBD1	TGTGCCAGCAGCCCGCGGACAGGGGGCGAAACTGAAGCTTTCTTT	CASSPRTGGETEAFF
TRBV6-7	TRBJ1-5	NA	NA	TGTGCCATCTCATCGGGGGGGCTTCTCAATCAGCCCCAGCATTTT	CAISSGGLLNQPQHF
TRBV15	TRBJ2-1	NA	TRBD2	TGTGCCACCAGCAGAGGGGCACTAGCGGTGGGCAATGAGCAGTTCTTC	CATSRGALAVGNEQFF
TRBV18	TRBJ2-1	NA	TRBD1	TGTGCCAGCTCACTGGGACAGTTGGCCTACAATGAGCAGTTCTTC	CASSLGQLAYNEQFF
TRBV5-4	TRBJ2-3	few	NA	TGTGCCAGCAGCTGGGAGCGGGCAGGGCCCGATACGCAGTATTTT	CASSWERAGPDTQYF
TRBV6-1	TRBJ2-1	NA	NA	TGTGCCAGCAGTACAATAGGGGCGGCTTTCAATGAGCAGTTCTTC	CASSTIGAAFNEQFF
TRBV19	TRBJ2-2	NA	TRBD1	TGTGCCAGTAGCACTCACCGGGACAGGGGGGGGACCGGGGAGCTGTTTTTT	CASSTHRDRGGTGELFF
TRBV2	TRBJ1-1	NA	NA	TGTGCCAGCAGTATGGTAGCTGAAGCTTTCTTT	CASSMVAEAFF
TRBV19	TRBJ2-3	NA	NA	TGTGCCAGTAGTGTGGACAGAAGGCCCGATACGCAGTATTTT	CASSVDRRPDTQYF
TRBV27	TRBJ1-2	once	NA	TGTGCCAGCAGGGAAACAGGGTACGGCTACACCTTC	CASRETGYGYTF
TRBV7-9	TRBJ2-7	once	NA	TGTGCCAGCAGCTTAGCGTTTGGCAGGGACTACGAGCAGTACTTC	CASSLAFGRDYEQYF
TRBV7-8	TRBJ2-2	once	NA	TGTGCCAGCAGCTCTTGGGGCTCCTCCACCGGGGAGCTGTTTTTT	CASSSWGSSTGELFF
TRBV7-7	TRBJ1-3	NA	NA	TGTGCTAGCGCGGAGGGCTTATCTGGAAACACCATATATTTT	CASAEGLSGNTIYF
TRBV7-9	TRBJ1-2	NA	NA	TGTGCCAGCGGGGGGACTACCTATGGCTACACCTTC	CASGGTTYGYTF
TRBV5-1	TRBJ2-7	NA	NA	TGCGCCAGCAGCTTGGAGGAGGGGTCGTACGAGCAGTACTTC	CASSLEEGSYEQYF
TRBV5-1	TRBJ1-1	NA	NA	NA	CASSFGPGGVNTEAFF
TRBV18	TRBJ2-1	NA	NA	TGTGCCAGCTCACCTAGTTACAATGAGCAGTTCTTC	CASSPSYNEQFF
TRBV9	TRBJ1-5	NA	NA	TGTGCCAGCAGCTCCCGTAACTCGGGGCCCCAGCATTTT	CASSSRNSGPQHF
TRBV7-9	TRBJ2-5	NA	NA	TGTGCCAGCAGCTCGACAGAACTGGCCCAGTACTTC	CASSSTELAQYF
TRBV10-3	TRBJ2-5	NA	NA	TGTGCCATCAGTGGTAGCGGTAAAGAGACCCAGTACTTC	CAISGSGKETQYF
TRBV11-3	TRBJ2-3	NA	NA	TGTGCCAGCAGCTTAGGCCAATGGGGCCGCACAGATACGCAGTATTTT	CASSLGQWGRTDTQYF
TRBV27	TRBJ1-2	NA	TRBD1	TGTGCCAGCAGTATACGAGCCGGGACAGGGGGGAGTTCCTATGGCTACACCTTC	CASSIRAGTGGSSYGYTF
TRBV6-5	TRBJ1-6	NA	NA	TGTGCCAGCAGTACCGAGAGCTCCTATAATTCACCCCTCCACTTT	CASSTESSYNSPLHF
TRBV7-9	TRBJ1-1	NA	TRBD1	TGTGCCAGCAGCCCGAGACAGGGAACGAACACTGAAGCTTTCTTT	CASSPRQGTNTEAFF
TRBV7-2	TRBJ2-6	once	NA	TGTGCCAGCAGCTTAGCCCCCCCGGGACACCTATACTCTTCTGGGGCCAACGGCCTGACTTTC	CASSLAPPGHLYSSGANGLTF
TRBV19	TRBJ1-3	NA	NA	TGTGCCAGCCGGGAACCGGGGGGGCTCTCTGGAAACACCATATATTTT	CASREPGGLSGNTIYF
TRBV6-6	TRBJ2-2	NA	TRBD1	TGTGCCAGCACGCCAGACAGGGGGCGGTTCACCGGGGAGCTGTTTTTT	CASTPDRGRFTGELFF
TRBV5-6	TRBJ2-2	NA	NA	TGTGCCAGCAGCTTGACAGGGAGAAAGACCGGGGAGCTGTTTTTT	CASSLTGRKTGELFF
TRBV5-6	TRBJ2-1	few	TRBD2	TGTGCCAGCAGCCATGGGACTAGCTCCTACAATGAGCAGTTCTTC	CASSHGTSSYNEQFF
TRBV7-3	TRBJ2-1	NA	TRBD2	TGTGCCAGCAGCTTAAGGGCTAGCGGATACAATGAGCAGTTCTTC	CASSLRASGYNEQFF
TRBV7-3	TRBJ2-7	NA	TRBD2	TGTGCCAGTGGGGTTAGCGGGAGAGGTTACGAGCAGTACTTC	CASGVSGRGYEQYF
TRBV9	TRBJ2-7	few	NA	TGTGCCAGCAGCGTAGACGGCGGGGGCGCGTACGAGCAGTACTTC	CASSVDGGGAYEQYF
TRBV18	TRBJ1-1	NA	TRBD1	TGTGCCACCAGACAGGGCCTGAACACTGAAGCTTTCTTT	CATRQGLNTEAFF
TRBV2	TRBJ2-2	NA	TRBD2	TGTGCCAGCAGTCCCACTAGCGGGGGGGCGACCGGGGAGCTGTTTTTT	CASSPTSGGATGELFF
TRBV9	TRBJ2-3	NA	NA	TGTGCCAGCAGCGCAGGACAGTCCACAGATACGCAGTATTTT	CASSAGQSTDTQYF
TRBV5-1	TRBJ1-5	NA	TRBD1	TGCGCCAGCAGCTTCCAAGGGGGCCAACAGCCCCAGCATTTT	CASSFQGGQQPQHF